The table lists the clone carrying this T cell receptor beta chain with a count of one. Its antigen is unknown. The data were taken from a study of identical twins. Notes on the study in general: An excess of low generation probability was shown by twin-shared out-of-frame alpha sequences. Findings depended on cross-sectional statistics rather than tracking the same donors.

In every case, the donor was a healthy Caucasian. TCRdb reanalysed the 5' RACE reads using MiXCR and keeps one entry per CDR3 protein. The sample includes 650,000 to 750,000 distinct CDR3 sequences, approximately 21% of them seen just once. Germline V lookup: CDR1 WSHSY, CDR2 SAAADI. CDR3 size: 14 residues. The V segment lost 7 bases and the J segment 7 bases; nucleotides outside the gene matches: 4. These data were likewise used in another study, on T cells expressing NK-cell markers. That work adds: The CD3+CD56-NKG2C+ fraction of a handful of donors was also led by these clonotypes.

The sequencing sample was made of PBMCs. The genes are TRBV10-2 and TRBJ2-5, with 15 bases matching TRBD2. This sequence originates from a young woman in good health. CDR3 amino acids: CASNPGLAGGTQYF. Here the CDR3 DNA reads TGCGCCAGCAATCCGGGACTAGCGGGGGGGACCCAGTACTTC.